This T cell receptor beta chain was sequenced for a study of CD8 T cells in ankylosing spondylitis. V shed 5 bases and J shed 0 bases, with 11 bases lying between them. CDR3 length equals 15 residues. One entry per CDR3 protein, called by TCRdb with MiXCR from the 5' RACE reads. This table holds about 260,000 distinct CDR3 sequences, 20% found once. This TCR was sampled from a male donor with ankylosing spondylitis or in good health (not recorded which). J is TRBJ2-1 and V is TRBV12-3 or TRBV12-4; D remains unclear. Sequenced sample: blood, either unsorted or a sorted T cell fraction (not recorded which). CDR3 sequence (DNA): TGTGCCAGCAGTCCTGACTCTTCCTCCTACAATGAGCAGTTCTTC. This translates into CASSPDSSSYNEQFF.